This TCR beta chain was recorded in a study of cytomegalovirus exposure and HLA in healthy donors. Study as a whole: The same platform was used for the 100 to 150 validation repertoires and the approximately 670 first-cohort repertoires, a later analysis reported. Study-wide points: Overall, approximately 150 TCR beta chains were annotated as cytomegalovirus-associated. Specific recognition of CMV antigens was confirmed in vitro for three chains (all CMV-associated). It was reported that the classifier diagnosed cytomegalovirus status with high specificity and sensitivity in both the original and validation cohorts.

Germline values: CDR1 SNHLY, CDR2 FYNNEI. The length of the CDR3 is 15 residues. Trimming cost V 7 bases and J 4 bases, with 19 bases left between them. Data came from immunoSEQ multiplex PCR; TCRdb stores just in-frame clones and leaves some out. The sample carries 68,000 or so clones, around 89% recorded once. Points on this clone: No antigen is known for it.

The rearrangement joins TRBV2 to TRBJ2-5, with a weak D call TRBD2 (6 bases). The TCR sequence derives from a woman aged 18-30 years in good health and CMV-seronegative. The specimen was PBMCs. The DNA of the CDR3 is TGTGCCAGCACGCGGGACTTCTCAAGGGCAGAGACCCAGTACTTC. Translation: CASTRDFSRAETQYF.